One and the same sample provided the 10 T cell receptor beta chains below, sequenced in a study of blood T cell repertoires in COVID-19. Measured with immunoSEQ multiplex PCR; TCRdb has only the in-frame clones, and not every one. The table has 150,000 to 200,000 clones, 85% to 95% seen once. Input material: peripheral blood. These receptors were obtained from a woman aged 50 to 65 with acute or convalescent COVID-19.

The chain carries TRBV2 and TRBJ2-5, with D maybe TRBD1 (5 bases). Trimming removed 6 bases at V and 2 bases at J, with 10 bases between. The CDR3 consists of 13 residues. Germline V gives CDR1 SNHLY, CDR2 FYNNEI. The CDR3 spells CASSPRQQETQYF. CDR3 nucleotides: TGTGCCAGCAGCCCTAGACAGCAAGAGACCCAGTACTTC.

The V call is TRBV3-1 (or the pseudogene TRBV3-2), the J call TRBJ1-1; 7 positions agree with TRBD1. V was clipped by 5 bases and J by 9 bases; unmatched bases: 15. This CDR3 comprises 15 residues. Looked up from germline, CDR1 is LGHDT and CDR2 is YNNKEL (reference sequence). Here the CDR3 reads CASSSGTARSIKAFF. The CDR3 DNA sequence: TGTGCCAGCAGCTCCGGGACAGCCCGCTCAATAAAAGCTTTCTTT.

This chain uses TRBV4-1 with TRBJ2-7, with TRBD2 matching over 7 bases. V gave up 1 base and J gave up 2 bases; unmatched junction bases: 5. CDR1 is MGHRA, CDR2 YSYEKL, per germline. The CDR3 sequence is 15 residues long. CDR3 region: CASSQAPSGTYEQYF. The CDR3 coding sequence is TGCGCCAGCAGCCAAGCCCCCAGCGGGACCTACGAGCAGTACTTC.

This chain joins TRBV19 and TRBJ2-4; TRBD1 agrees at 7 bases. The CDR3 runs 19 residues. From germline, CDR1 is LNHDA and CDR2 SQIVND (reference sequence). The V segment lost 3 bases and the J segment 0 bases; nucleotides outside the gene matches: 14. CDR3 sequence reads: CASSIVQGPLLSAKNIQYF. The CDR3, as DNA: TGTGCCAGTAGTATCGTACAGGGGCCACTACTTTCAGCCAAAAACATTCAGTACTTC.

The chain has TRBV18 and TRBJ1-1, with a possible D match to TRBD1 (5 bases). Per the germline V gene, CDR1 is KGHSH and CDR2 is LQKENI. This CDR3 has 13 residues. Trimming removed 5 bases at V and 0 bases at J, with 7 bases between. The CDR3 loop reads CASSEDMNTEAFF. The CDR3 DNA reads as TGTGCCAGCTCAGAGGACATGAACACTGAAGCTTTCTTT. Full variable domain (remainder filled in from reference TRBV18 and TRBJ1-1): NAGVMQNPRHLVRRRGQEARLRCSPMKGHSHVYWYRQLPEEGLKFMVYLQKENIIDESGMPKERFSAEFPKEGPSILRIQQVVRGDSAAYFCASSEDMNTEAFFGQGTRLTVV.

The chain links TRBV27 to TRBJ2-2; TRBD2 agrees at 9 bases. Germline V lookup: CDR1 MNHEY, CDR2 SMNVEV (reference sequence). The CDR3 is 16 residues long. The trim removed 7 bases at V and 6 bases at J, leaving 12 bases unmatched. Written as DNA, the CDR3 is TGTGCCAGCATGACCGGGGCTAGCGGGATTTCCGGGGAGCTGTTTTTT. Amino acids: CASMTGASGISGELFF.

This clone was seen a single time. J is TRBJ1-6 and V is TRBV3-1 (or the pseudogene TRBV3-2); TRBD1 is a possible D gene (6 bases). The V and J ends lost 8 bases and 7 bases respectively, with 15 bases between them. This CDR3 comprises 14 residues. Germline lookup yields CDR1 LGHDT and CDR2 YNNKEL (reference sequence). CDR3 DNA sequence: TGTGCCAGCGTCTCCCGGGACAAGAATTCACCCCTCCACTTT. Residues: CASVSRDKNSPLHF.

The chain combines TRBV19 with TRBJ1-2; D gene ambiguous. The CDR3 is 12 residues long. CDR1 and CDR2 from the germline V gene are LNHDA and SQIVND (reference sequence). V shed 3 bases and J shed 2 bases, with 4 bases lying between them. DNA of the CDR3: TGTGCCAGTAGTATCCAGAACTATGGCTACACCTTC. As protein: CASSIQNYGYTF.

The rearrangement links TRBV19 to TRBJ2-7; unclear D gene. V was shortened by 5 bases and J by 2 bases, with 19 bases between the two germline ends. The CDR3 is 16 amino acids. From germline, CDR1 is LNHDA and CDR2 SQIVND (reference sequence). The CDR3 sequence is CASSGMTPSFPYEQYF. DNA for the CDR3: TGTGCCAGTAGTGGAATGACACCGTCCTTCCCCTACGAGCAGTACTTC.

The genes are TRBV3-1 (or the pseudogene TRBV3-2) and TRBJ1-3; no reliable D call. The germline V and J ends were trimmed by 1 base and 0 bases, with 10 bases remaining between them. The germline V gene encodes CDR1 LGHDT and CDR2 YNNKEL (reference sequence). There are 16 residues in the CDR3. CDR3 sequence (DNA): TGTGCCAGCAGCCAAGGCTTGAGGAGCTCTGGAAACACCATATATTTT. This sequence encodes CASSQGLRSSGNTIYF.